One and the same sample provided the 8 T cell receptor beta chains below, sequenced in a study of blood T cell repertoires in COVID-19. Measured with immunoSEQ multiplex PCR; TCRdb has only the in-frame clones, and not every one. The sample includes 280,000 or so clones, roughly 88% of them seen just once. Sequencing was carried out using PBMCs or T cells enriched from blood (not recorded which). These receptors came from a man younger than 45 who had recovered from COVID-19.

The chain couples TRBV9 to TRBJ1-1, with D hard to call. V was pared by 0 bases and J by 3 bases, with 12 bases between. The germline CDR1 and CDR2 sequences are SGDLS and YYNGEE. The CDR3 is 15 amino acids. This chain's CDR3 is CASSVGMLADTEAFF. The CDR3 DNA follows: TGTGCCAGCAGCGTAGGAATGTTGGCGGACACTGAAGCTTTCTTT.

This sequence joins TRBV10-2 and TRBJ1-6; D might be TRBD1 (6 bases). The ends were cut back, 3 bases at V and 13 bases at J, with 19 bases in the middle. The germline V gene encodes CDR1 WSHSY and CDR2 SAAADI. The CDR3 covers 15 residues. CDR3 region: CASSDGGAARLPLHF. CDR3 coding DNA: TGCGCCAGCAGTGATGGGGGGGCGGCCCGTCTGCCCCTCCACTTT.

The rearrangement uses TRBV6-6 and TRBJ2-7; TRBD1 matches at 9 bases. This CDR3 is built from 15 residues. Germline CDR1 is MNHNY and CDR2 is SVGAGI (reference sequence). The V gene end was trimmed by 7 bases and the J gene end by 3 bases; junction bases not matched to a gene: 10. DNA of the CDR3: TGTGCCAGCATCGAGGGGACAGGGCTTATCTACGAGCAGTACTTC. This translates into CASIEGTGLIYEQYF.

The gene calls are TRBV7-9 and TRBJ1-1; TRBD1 matches 8 bases. CDR3 length equals 11 residues. Trimming took 3 bases from V and 10 from J; bases not matched to a gene: 1. In germline, CDR1 is SEHNR, CDR2 FQNEAQ (reference sequence). The DNA of the CDR3 is TGTGCCAGCAGCTTTACAGGGGGAGCTTTCTTT. As protein: CASSFTGGAFF.

The chain carries TRBV5-1 and TRBJ1-4; the D gene is possibly TRBD1 (6 bases). The ends were cut back, 6 bases at V and 6 bases at J, with 18 bases in the middle. CDR1 is SGHRS, CDR2 YFSETQ, per germline. The CDR3 has 15 amino acids. CDR3 sequence: CASTQSGGRDEKLFF. The CDR3 DNA reads as TGCGCCAGCACCCAATCGGGGGGGCGCGATGAAAAACTGTTTTTT. Drawing the rest from reference TRBV5-1 and TRBJ1-4, the complete variable domain is KAGVTQTPRYLIKTRGQQVTLSCSPISGHRSVSWYQQTPGQGLQFLFEYFSETQRNKGNFPGRFSGRQFSNSRSEMNVSTLELGDSALYLCASTQSGGRDEKLFFGSGTQLSVL.

This clone has only one observation. The chain employs TRBV7-8 and TRBJ1-3; a possible D gene is TRBD1 (6 bases). With 6 bases removed from V and 0 bases from J, the gap between germline ends came to 9 bases. The V gene's germline CDR1 is SGHVS and CDR2 FQNEAQ. This CDR3 has 14 amino acids. This CDR3 is CASRGDTSGNTIYF. CDR3 DNA sequence: TGTGCCAGCAGAGGGGACACCTCTGGAAACACCATATATTTT.

This clone was detected a few times. J is TRBJ1-1 and V is TRBV28; 8 bases fit TRBD1. The CDR3 covers 14 residues. V was clipped by 5 bases and J by 4 bases; unmatched bases: 6. The V gene's germline CDR1 is MDHEN and CDR2 SYDVKM. This chain's CDR3 is CASSLGQGLTEAFF. In DNA form, the CDR3 reads TGTGCCAGCAGTCTCGGACAGGGCCTCACTGAAGCTTTCTTT.

The chain is built from TRBV7-3 and TRBJ2-5, with 8 nucleotides matching TRBD2. J lost 1 base, V lost 2 bases, and 6 bases had no gene match. The CDR3 runs 16 residues. From germline, CDR1 is SGHTA and CDR2 FQGTGA. Written as DNA, the CDR3 is TGTGCCAGCAGCTTACTCGGCGGGGGGATCCAAGAGACCCAGTACTTC. It codes for CASSLLGGGIQETQYF.